This T cell receptor beta chain was sequenced for a study of cytomegalovirus exposure and HLA in healthy donors. The study's findings and limits: Immune exposure information available was restricted to CMV serostatus. In a later analysis, parvovirus B19, influenza, CMV and Epstein-Barr virus appeared linked to several top co-occurrence clusters.

A remark on this clone: Its specificity is unknown.

Primers for the PCR totalled 60 Vbeta and 13 Jbeta. TCRdb's copy holds only in-frame clones and misses some; the assay was immunoSEQ multiplex PCR. Of 200,000 to 250,000 clones listed, under 85% were seen once; the top ten hold about 1.5%. V shed 11 bases and J shed 9 bases, with 20 bases lying between them. The CDR3 totals 13 residues. The germline CDR1 and CDR2 sequences are SEHNR and FQNEAQ (reference sequence). Every donor was a healthy person donating bone marrow. Donors were ostensibly healthy at sampling, although undocumented immune exposures were probable. The origin of this receptor is a man between 50 and 59 years old in good health and CMV-seronegative. What was sequenced was PBMCs. The gene calls are TRBV7-9 and TRBJ2-1; D gene uncertain. CDR3 DNA sequence: TGTGCCGGAATCCTAGAAGTAACTGGTGAGCAGTTCTTC. Its translation: CAGILEVTGEQFF.